These 6 T cell receptor beta chains share one sample of origin, sequenced in a study of T cells in Graves' hyperthyroidism and ophthalmopathy (dated by TCRdb to the late 2010s). Receptor libraries were prepared by multiplex PCR. The instrument was an Illumina HiSeq 2000. The TCR beta CDR3 regions were amplified from the RNA transcripts. The TCR CDR3 was subjected to a first round of RT-PCR using the HTBI primer set and the Qiagen OneStep RT-PCR kit. TCRdb cleaned the public reads at Q25 with fastp, built clones with MiXCR and kept in-frame beta chains. Identical CDR3 proteins give one entry, which carries the most common genes and DNA. This sample is represented by over 150,000 distinct CDR3 sequences; about a sixth of them were singletons. Over 45% of the sample goes to the ten largest clones. Sequences were obtained from blood. These receptors were taken from a woman aged 45-59 years with Graves' hyperthyroidism.

This clonotype showed up many times. The chain has TRBV11-3 and TRBJ1-1, with 9 bases matching TRBD1. The V and J ends lost 5 bases and 0 bases, in that order; junction bases with no gene match: 7. Germline V gene data show CDR1 as SGHNT and CDR2 as YENEEA. The CDR3 is made up of 16 amino acids. CDR3: CASSRRGTGLNTEAFF. The CDR3 DNA follows: TGTGCCAGCAGCCGAAGAGGGACAGGGCTGAACACTGAAGCTTTCTTT.

As DNA, the CDR3 is TGTGCCAGCAGTGAACGGGGTTACGCCCAAGAGACCCAGTACTTC. Amino acid sequence: CASSERGYAQETQYF. This chain uses TRBV6-1 with TRBJ2-5; perhaps TRBD2 as D (5 bases). The V end lost 2 bases, the J end lost 1 base, and 11 bases lay between the germline ends. This CDR3 comprises 15 residues. Germline V CDR1 and CDR2: MNHNS, SASEGT.

Many counts were recorded for this clonotype. V gene TRBV2 combines with J gene TRBJ2-4; no reliable D call. The CDR3 runs 15 residues. Per germline, CDR1 SNHLY and CDR2 FYNNEI. With 2 bases removed from V and 0 bases from J, the gap between germline ends came to 8 bases. For the CDR3, the DNA is TGTGCCAGCAGTGAAACGGTGATAGCCAAAAACATTCAGTACTTC. Its translation: CASSETVIAKNIQYF.

The rearrangement links TRBV18 to TRBJ2-2, with D possibly being TRBD1 (6 bases). This CDR3 comprises 15 residues. Trimming shortened V by 2 bases and J by 2 bases, and 9 bases separated the two germline ends. From germline, CDR1 is KGHSH and CDR2 LQKENI. The chain's CDR3 is CASSPLQGNTGELFF. CDR3 bases: TGTGCCAGCTCACCATTACAGGGCAACACCGGGGAGCTGTTTTTT.

This clonotype was seen only a few times. V gene TRBV30 combines with J gene TRBJ1-5; no reliable D call. V lost 1 base to trimming and J lost 0 bases, with 10 bases between them. The CDR3 spans 15 residues. The germline V gene encodes CDR1 GTSNPN and CDR2 SVGIG (reference sequence). The CDR3 bases are TGTGCCTGGAGTGCCGGACGGGTTAGCAATCAGCCCCAGCATTTT. It is translated as CAWSAGRVSNQPQHF.

This clonotype was counted at least ten times. The chain recombines TRBV30 with TRBJ1-1; D remains ambiguous. Germline V lookup: CDR1 GTSNPN, CDR2 SVGIG (reference sequence). This CDR3 has 13 amino acids. With 5 bases removed from V and 0 bases from J, the gap between germline ends came to 10 bases. The CDR3, as DNA: TGTGCCTGGGGCGGGGAGGTGAACACTGAAGCTTTCTTT. Translated, it gives CAWGGEVNTEAFF.